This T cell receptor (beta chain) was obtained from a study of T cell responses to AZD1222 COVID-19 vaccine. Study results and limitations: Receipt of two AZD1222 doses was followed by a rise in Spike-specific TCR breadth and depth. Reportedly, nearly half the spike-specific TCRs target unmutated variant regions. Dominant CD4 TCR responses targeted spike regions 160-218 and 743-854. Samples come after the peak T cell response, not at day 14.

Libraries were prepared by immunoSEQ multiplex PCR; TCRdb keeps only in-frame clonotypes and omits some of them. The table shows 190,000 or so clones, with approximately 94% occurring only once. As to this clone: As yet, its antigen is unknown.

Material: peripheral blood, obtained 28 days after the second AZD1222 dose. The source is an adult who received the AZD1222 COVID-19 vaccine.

The chain's CDR3 is CASSETGPGEQYF. In DNA form, the CDR3 reads TGCGCCAGCAGCGAGACAGGGCCAGGCGAGCAGTACTTC. The chain joins TRBV10-2 to TRBJ2-7; TRBD1 aligns across 7 bases. V trimming: 6 bases; J trimming: 6 bases; junction bases outside the gene matches: 8. Germline CDR1 is WSHSY and CDR2 is SAAADI. The CDR3 consists of 13 residues.